The 10 T cell receptor beta chains in this list originate from one sample, sequenced in a study of monozygotic twins with inflammatory bowel disease (dated by TCRdb to the late 2010s). Library method: 5' RACE. The run used an Illumina HiSeq 2500. TCRdb reprocessed the reads and lists each CDR3 protein sequence as a single entry, with no DNA. The table for this sample shows approximately 400,000 distinct CDR3 sequences. The top ten clones comprise around 2.4% of the sample. The sequencing input was blood. The receptors derive from a human donor with ulcerative colitis or Crohn's disease, or a healthy co-twin of an affected twin (not recorded which).

The chain has TRBV5-1 and TRBJ2-1; TCRdb designates TRBD2, a call that cannot be tested without DNA. In germline, CDR1 is SGHRS, CDR2 YFSETQ. The CDR3 runs to 18 residues. The CDR3 loop reads CASSLVGLAGAFSNEQFF.

J is TRBJ2-1 and V is TRBV12-3 or TRBV12-4; TCRdb designates TRBD1, a call that cannot be tested without DNA. CDR3 length: 15 amino acids. The CDR3 is CASRKGQAPYNEQFF.

This rearrangement joins TRBV3-1 to TRBJ2-7; as DNA is missing, the TRBD1 call by TCRdb cannot be tested. The CDR3 runs 13 residues. Germline-derived CDR1 and CDR2 are LGHDT and YNNKEL (reference sequence). The CDR3 loop is CASSPPGHSEQYF.

The genes are TRBV5-1 and TRBJ2-1; TCRdb's D call of TRBD2 is untestable without DNA. Germline V gene lookup returns CDR1 SGHRS and CDR2 YFSETQ. This CDR3 is 16 amino acids long. The CDR3 protein is CASSLRDSGSSNEQFF.

The V and J genes are TRBV5-6 and TRBJ2-1; absent DNA, TCRdb's TRBD1 call cannot be checked. CDR3 length: 17 residues. Germline loops: CDR1 SGHDT, CDR2 YYEEEE. CDR3 loop: CASSSGQGWYSYNEQFF.

This chain uses TRBV5-1 with TRBJ1-1; TCRdb outputs TRBD1, but without DNA this stays unchecked. From germline, CDR1 is SGHRS and CDR2 YFSETQ. This CDR3 is 15 amino acids long. The CDR3 sequence: CASSLSRGSNTEAFF.

The rearrangement links TRBV7-7 to TRBJ2-2; TCRdb gives TRBD1 as the D gene, but with no DNA this cannot be confirmed. Germline CDR1 is SSHAT and CDR2 is FNYEAQ (reference sequence). This CDR3 contains 16 residues. The CDR3 loop is CASSLDQGTGTGELFF.

The J gene is TRBJ2-7, the V gene TRBV19; TCRdb designates TRBD2, a call that cannot be tested without DNA. The CDR3 has 14 amino acids. Germline CDR1 reads LNHDA; CDR2 reads SQIVND (reference sequence). CDR3: CATSTSGVPYEQYF.

The genes are TRBV3-1 and TRBJ2-7; TCRdb indicates TRBD2, and absent DNA this call remains unverified. The CDR3 sequence is 13 residues long. Germline V gives CDR1 LGHDT, CDR2 YNNKEL (reference sequence). CDR3 amino acids: CASSRYGDYEQYF.

This sequence joins TRBV14 and TRBJ1-4. The length of the CDR3 is 15 residues. Per germline, CDR1 SGHDN and CDR2 FVKESK. The CDR3 protein is CASSQRTGRAEKLFF.